This TCR beta chain was captured in a study of T cell responses to AZD1222 COVID-19 vaccine. Across the study: Second-dose recipients at about 4 or about 12 weeks were treated as one pooled group.

Findings of the study overall: Baseline seropositivity occurred in only a handful of AZD1222 recipients.

The method was immunoSEQ multiplex PCR; TCRdb's version includes in-frame clones alone and lacks a portion of them. The table lists 130,000 to 150,000 clones, just over 90% of them singletons. V gave up 4 bases and J gave up 6 bases, with 16 bases separating them. Germline loops: CDR1 LGHDT, CDR2 YNNKEL (reference sequence). The CDR3 sequence is 15 residues long. Concerning this clone: Its target is not known.

Sample: peripheral blood, taken on day 0 of AZD1222 vaccination. This TCR came from an adult in good health. The chain combines TRBV3-1 (or the pseudogene TRBV3-2) with TRBJ2-1; a weak D match, TRBD2 (6 bases). The CDR3 loop is CASSLLLTGGNEQFF. In DNA, the CDR3 is TGTGCCAGCAGCCTCCTCCTCACCGGGGGCAATGAGCAGTTCTTC.